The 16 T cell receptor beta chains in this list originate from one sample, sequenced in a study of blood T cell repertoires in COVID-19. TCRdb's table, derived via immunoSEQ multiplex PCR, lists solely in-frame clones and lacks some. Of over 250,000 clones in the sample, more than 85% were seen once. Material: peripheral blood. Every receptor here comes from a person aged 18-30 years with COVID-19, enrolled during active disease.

Here the CDR3 reads CSASGRAGEETQYF. In DNA form, the CDR3 reads TGCAGCGCTAGCGGGAGGGCCGGAGAGGAGACCCAGTACTTC. The V call is TRBV29-1, the J call TRBJ2-5; TRBD2 aligns across 12 bases. The CDR3 contains 14 residues. J lost 5 bases, V lost 7 bases, and 8 bases had no gene match. From germline, CDR1 is SQVTM and CDR2 ANQGSEA.

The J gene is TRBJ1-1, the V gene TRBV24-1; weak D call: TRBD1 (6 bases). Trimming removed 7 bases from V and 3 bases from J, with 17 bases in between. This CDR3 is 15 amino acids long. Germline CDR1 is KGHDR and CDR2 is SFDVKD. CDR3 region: CATRSGGLRDTEAFF. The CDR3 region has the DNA TGTGCCACCAGGTCCGGGGGGCTGCGTGACACTGAAGCTTTCTTT.

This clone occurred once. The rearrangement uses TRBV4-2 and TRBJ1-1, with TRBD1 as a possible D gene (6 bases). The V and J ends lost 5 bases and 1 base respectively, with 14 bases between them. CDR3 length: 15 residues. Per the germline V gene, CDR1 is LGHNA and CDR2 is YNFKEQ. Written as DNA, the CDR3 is TGTGCCAGCAGCTGGGAACAGGGCGGGAACACTGAAGCTTTCTTT. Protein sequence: CASSWEQGGNTEAFF.

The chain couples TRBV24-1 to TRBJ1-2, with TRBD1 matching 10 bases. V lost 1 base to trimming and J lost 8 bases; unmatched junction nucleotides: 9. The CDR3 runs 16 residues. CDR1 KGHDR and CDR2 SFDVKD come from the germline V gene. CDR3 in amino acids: CATSDFRSGQGTGYTF. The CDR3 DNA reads TGTGCCACCAGTGATTTTCGCTCGGGACAGGGGACAGGCTACACCTTC.

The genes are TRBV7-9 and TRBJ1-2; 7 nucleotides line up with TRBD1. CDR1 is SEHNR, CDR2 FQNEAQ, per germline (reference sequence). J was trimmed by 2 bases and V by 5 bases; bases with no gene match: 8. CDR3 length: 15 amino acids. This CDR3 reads CASSPPGQQNYGYTF. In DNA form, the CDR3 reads TGTGCCAGCAGCCCTCCGGGACAGCAGAACTATGGCTACACCTTC. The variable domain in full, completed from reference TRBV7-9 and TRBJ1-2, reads DTGVSQNPRHKITKRGQNVTFRCDPISEHNRLYWYRQTLGQGPEFLTYFQNEAQLEKSRLLSDRFSAERPKGSFSTLEIQRTEQGDSAMYLCASSPPGQQNYGYTFGSGTRLTVV.

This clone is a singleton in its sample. The CDR3 reads CASSEGNLGPEYGYTF. CDR3 DNA sequence: TGTGCCAGCAGTGAAGGCAATTTGGGCCCTGAATATGGCTACACCTTC. The J gene is TRBJ1-2, the V gene TRBV2; D call uncertain. Germline V gives CDR1 SNHLY, CDR2 FYNNEI. The V gene lost 1 base and the J gene lost 5 bases, with 17 bases spanning the gap. This CDR3 contains 16 residues.

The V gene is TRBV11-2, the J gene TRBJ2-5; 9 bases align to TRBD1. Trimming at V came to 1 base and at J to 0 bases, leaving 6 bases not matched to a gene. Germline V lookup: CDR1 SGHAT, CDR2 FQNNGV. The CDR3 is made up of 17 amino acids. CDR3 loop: CASSLGLTGGYQETQYF. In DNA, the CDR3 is TGTGCCAGCAGCTTAGGCCTGACAGGGGGGTACCAAGAGACCCAGTACTTC.

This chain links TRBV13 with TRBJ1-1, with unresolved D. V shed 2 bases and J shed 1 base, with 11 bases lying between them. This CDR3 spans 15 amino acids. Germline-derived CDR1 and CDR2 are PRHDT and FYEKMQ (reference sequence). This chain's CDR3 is CASSLTTGENTEAFF. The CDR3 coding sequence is TGTGCCAGCAGCTTAACCACCGGGGAGAACACTGAAGCTTTCTTT. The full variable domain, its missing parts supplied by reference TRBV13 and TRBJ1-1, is AAGVIQSPRHLIKEKRETATLKCYPIPRHDTVYWYQQGPGQDPQFLISFYEKMQSDKGSIPDRFSAQQFSDYHSELNMSSLELGDSALYFCASSLTTGENTEAFFGQGTRLTVV.

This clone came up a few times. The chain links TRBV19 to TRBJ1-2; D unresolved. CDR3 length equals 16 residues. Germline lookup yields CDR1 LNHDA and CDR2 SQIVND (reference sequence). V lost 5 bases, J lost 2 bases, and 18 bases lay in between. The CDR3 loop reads CASSAPPGRRNYGYTF. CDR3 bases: TGTGCCAGTAGTGCCCCCCCAGGTCGTCGGAACTATGGCTACACCTTC.

The CDR3 sequence is CSVEAGGNSLSTEAFF. In DNA form, the CDR3 reads TGCAGCGTTGAAGCCGGGGGAAATAGTCTGAGCACTGAAGCTTTCTTT. The chain carries TRBV29-1 and TRBJ1-1; D possibly corresponds to TRBD1 (5 bases). The CDR3 length is 16 residues. Looked up from germline, CDR1 is SQVTM and CDR2 is ANQGSEA. V lost 1 base and J lost 4, with 19 bases in between.

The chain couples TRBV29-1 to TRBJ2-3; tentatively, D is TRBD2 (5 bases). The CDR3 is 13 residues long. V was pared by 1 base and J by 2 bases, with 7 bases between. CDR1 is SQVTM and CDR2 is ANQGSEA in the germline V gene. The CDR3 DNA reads TGCAGCGTTGAAGGGAGGTCCACAGATACGCAGTATTTT. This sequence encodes CSVEGRSTDTQYF.

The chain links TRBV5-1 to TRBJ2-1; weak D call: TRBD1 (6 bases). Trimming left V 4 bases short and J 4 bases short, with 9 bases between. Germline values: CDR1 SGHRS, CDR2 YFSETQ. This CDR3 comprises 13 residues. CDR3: CASSRDIYNEQFF. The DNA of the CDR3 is TGCGCCAGCAGCAGGGACATATACAATGAGCAGTTCTTC.

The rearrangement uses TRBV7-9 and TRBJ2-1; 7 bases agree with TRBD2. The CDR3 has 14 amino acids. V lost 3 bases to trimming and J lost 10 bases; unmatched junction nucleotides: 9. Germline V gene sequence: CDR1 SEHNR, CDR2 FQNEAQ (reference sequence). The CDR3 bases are TGTGCCAGCAGCTTGGGACTATCCGCACAGGAGCAGTTCTTC. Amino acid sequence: CASSLGLSAQEQFF.

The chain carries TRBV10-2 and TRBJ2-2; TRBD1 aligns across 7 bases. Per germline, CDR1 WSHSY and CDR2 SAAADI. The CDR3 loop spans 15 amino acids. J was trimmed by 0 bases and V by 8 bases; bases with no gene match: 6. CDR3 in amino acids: CASQLGTANTGELFF. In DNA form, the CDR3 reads TGCGCCAGCCAATTAGGGACAGCGAACACCGGGGAGCTGTTTTTT.

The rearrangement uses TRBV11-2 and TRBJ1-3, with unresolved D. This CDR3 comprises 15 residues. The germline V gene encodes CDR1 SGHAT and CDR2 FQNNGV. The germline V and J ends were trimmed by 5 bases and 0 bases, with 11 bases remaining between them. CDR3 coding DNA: TGTGCCAGCAGCCTAGGCGTCTACTCTGGAAACACCATATATTTT. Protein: CASSLGVYSGNTIYF.

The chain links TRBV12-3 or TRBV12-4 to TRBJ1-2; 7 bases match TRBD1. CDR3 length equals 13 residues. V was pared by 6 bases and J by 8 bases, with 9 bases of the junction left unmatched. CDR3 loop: CASSPGQSEGYTF. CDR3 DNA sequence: TGTGCCAGCAGCCCGGGACAGTCGGAAGGCTACACCTTC.